Listed below are T cell receptor beta chains from one sample, sequenced in a study of response to subunit inactivated influenza vaccine. TCRdb independently ran MiXCR on the RT-PCR reads; one entry per CDR3 protein. In the table there are 400,000 to 650,000 distinct CDR3 sequences, approximately 7.2% of which are singletons. The sample in question was PBMCs from blood, obtained around 2 years after vaccination. The receptors shown here come from a man in his fifties or sixties who received an inactivated influenza vaccine. CDR3s include the opening cysteine and the closing phenylalanine or tryptophan. Each record gives: J gene, D gene, V gene, clone size, CDR3 DNA, CDR3 protein. D genes are given only for firm matches. Rows may omit the clone size; those that give it use once, few, many or a size class.

TRBJ1-5 | TRBD1 | TRBV6-1 | many | TGTGCCAGCAGCTCGGACAGGGGCAGCAATCAGCCCCAGCATTTT | CASSSDRGSNQPQHF
TRBJ2-2 | TRBD1 | TRBV5-1 | many | TGCGCCAGCAGCTTGGCGACAGGGATTAACACCGGGGAGCTGTTTTTT | CASSLATGINTGELFF
TRBJ1-6 | NA | TRBV30 | NA | TGTGCCTGGAGTTGGGGACCCGATTCACCCCTCCACTTT | CAWSWGPDSPLHF
TRBJ2-7 | NA | TRBV28 | many | TGTGCCAGCAGAAAACTGAGGGGCGGAACCTACGAGCAGTACTTC | CASRKLRGGTYEQYF
TRBJ1-1 | NA | TRBV19 | NA | TGTGCCAGTAGTATGGTCGCAGGGTACACTGAAGCTTTCTTT | CASSMVAGYTEAFF
TRBJ2-3 | NA | TRBV4-2 | many | TGTGCCAGCAGCCCGTTGACAATCCGGGGGCCTAGCACAGATACGCAGTATTTT | CASSPLTIRGPSTDTQYF
TRBJ1-1 | NA | TRBV3-1 | many | TGTGCCAGCAGCCAACGGACTGAAGCTTTCTTT | CASSQRTEAFF
TRBJ1-1 | TRBD1 | TRBV12-3/TRBV12-4 | many | TGTGCCAGCAGTTGGGACAGGGGGAACACTGAAGCTTTCTTT | CASSWDRGNTEAFF
TRBJ2-1 | NA | TRBV30 | few | TGTGCCTGGAGTGTACGTGGGGGGCTCAATGAGCAGTTCTTC | CAWSVRGGLNEQFF
TRBJ2-7 | NA | TRBV21-1 | NA | TGTGCCAGCAGCAAAGTGTCGACAGCTTACGAGCAGTACTTC | CASSKVSTAYEQYF
TRBJ2-1 | TRBD1 | TRBV20-1 | many | TGCAGTGCTAGAATACCAGGGGGCAATGAGCAGTTCTTC | CSARIPGGNEQFF
TRBJ2-1 | NA | TRBV3-1 | NA | TGTGCCAGCAGTTTTCGTGGGGGTGACAATGAGCAGTTCTTC | CASSFRGGDNEQFF
TRBJ2-2 | NA | TRBV13 | few | TGTGCCAGCAGCGCCTATCAATCCCCCGGGGAGCTGTTTTTT | CASSAYQSPGELFF
TRBJ2-1 | NA | TRBV12-3/TRBV12-4 | few | TGTGCCAGCAGTTTAGTAGCGAGTAACAATGAGCAGTTCTTC | CASSLVASNNEQFF
TRBJ2-7 | NA | TRBV27 | many | TGTGCCAGCAGTTTTTCCCCGTCGGCGTACGAGCAGTACTTC | CASSFSPSAYEQYF
TRBJ2-3 | NA | TRBV29-1 | few | TGCAGCGTTGTCGCAGGGCCAGATACGCAGTATTTT | CSVVAGPDTQYF
TRBJ2-5 | TRBD2 | TRBV6-2/TRBV6-3 | NA | TGTGCCAGCAGGCCTACTAGCGGGAGATGGGAGACCCAGTACTTC | CASRPTSGRWETQYF
TRBJ2-7 | NA | TRBV20-1 | NA | TGCAGTGCTAGATGGGGGCTCCACTCCTACGAGCAGTACTTC | CSARWGLHSYEQYF
TRBJ2-5 | NA | TRBV27 | many | TGTGCCAGCAGTTGGGGGGCCCAAGAGACCCAGTACTTC | CASSWGAQETQYF
TRBJ2-7 | NA | TRBV10-3 | many | TGTGCCATCAGTGACAGTTTTGGCTCCTACGAGCAGTACTTC | CAISDSFGSYEQYF
TRBJ2-1 | TRBD1 | TRBV7-9 | NA | TGTGCCAGCAGTACAAGCGGACAGGGTAAAACCAATGAGCAGTTCTTC | CASSTSGQGKTNEQFF
TRBJ2-1 | NA | TRBV20-1 | many | TGCAGTGCCAGTAGGCGGGTCGAGCAGTTCTTC | CSASRRVEQFF
TRBJ2-1 | TRBD1 | TRBV5-1 | NA | TGCGCCAGCAGCTTGGCCGGGACAGGGGTTAGTAATGAGCAGTTCTTC | CASSLAGTGVSNEQFF
TRBJ1-4 | NA | TRBV4-3 | few | TGCGCCAGCAGCCAAACTCAGGGGACTAATGAAAAACTGTTTTTT | CASSQTQGTNEKLFF
TRBJ2-7 | NA | TRBV19 | NA | TGTGCCAGTAGCCAGGGGAGCACCCATCCCTACGAGCAGTACTTC | CASSQGSTHPYEQYF
TRBJ1-6 | NA | TRBV11-1 | many | TGTGCCAGCAGCCCCCATGCAACGGGGTCACCCCTCCACTTT | CASSPHATGSPLHF
TRBJ1-1 | NA | TRBV7-9 | many | TGTGCCAGCAGCTCAGACGCTGAAGCTTTCTTT | CASSSDAEAFF
TRBJ2-2 | NA | TRBV5-1 | many | TGCGCCAGCAGCTTGCGAGGGAGCACCGGGGAGCTGTTTTTT | CASSLRGSTGELFF
TRBJ2-3 | TRBD2 | TRBV20-1 | many | TGCAGTGCTAGCGGAGCGGGAGGGCTCACAGATACGCAGTATTTT | CSASGAGGLTDTQYF
TRBJ2-5 | TRBD2 | TRBV7-2 | few | TGTGCCAGCAGCCCAGCGGGGAACAGGGAGACCCAGTACTTC | CASSPAGNRETQYF
TRBJ2-5 | NA | TRBV7-7 | few | TGTGCTAGCAGCTCATCCCGCTCGGGGGGCAGGGAGACCCAGTACTTC | CASSSSRSGGRETQYF
TRBJ2-3 | TRBD2 | TRBV20-1 | few | TGCAGTGCTAGAGACGGGGGTACGGCACTAGCGGGAGAAGATACGCAGTATTTT | CSARDGGTALAGEDTQYF
TRBJ1-4 | NA | TRBV7-2 | few | TGTGCCAGCAGCTTAGTTATGGGCTCTAATGAAAAACTGTTTTTT | CASSLVMGSNEKLFF
TRBJ2-1 | TRBD1 | TRBV5-1 | few | TGCGCCAGCAGCTTGGGGACAGGAGACTACAATGAGCAGTTCTTC | CASSLGTGDYNEQFF
TRBJ2-3 | TRBD2 | TRBV20-1 | few | TGCAGTGCTACTGACCCGGGACTAGCGGGAGCACACTCCACAGATACGCAGTATTTT | CSATDPGLAGAHSTDTQYF
TRBJ1-4 | NA | TRBV7-2 | NA | TGTGCCAGCAGCTCTGCGACAGATGAAAAACTGTTTTTT | CASSSATDEKLFF
TRBJ2-1 | TRBD2 | TRBV5-1 | few | TGCGCCAGCAAACAGGGGTCTAGCGGGGCTTACAATGAGCAGTTCTTC | CASKQGSSGAYNEQFF
TRBJ2-1 | NA | TRBV30 | many | TGTGCCTGGGGGGAGTACAATGAGCAGTTCTTC | CAWGEYNEQFF
TRBJ2-7 | NA | TRBV25-1 | few | TGTGCCAGCAGTGAACAGAATAGCGAGCAGTACTTC | CASSEQNSEQYF
TRBJ1-1 | NA | TRBV5-6 | many | TGTGCCAGCAGCTCGCGACAGGCGAACACTGAAGCTTTCTTT | CASSSRQANTEAFF
TRBJ1-3 | NA | TRBV7-2 | few | TGTGCCAGCAGCTTGTCCTGGAGCACTGGAAACACCATATATTTT | CASSLSWSTGNTIYF
TRBJ2-5 | NA | TRBV20-1 | NA | TGCAGTGTTCAGAGAGGCCGGGGTTGGGAGACCCAGTACTTC | CSVQRGRGWETQYF
TRBJ2-5 | NA | TRBV7-6 | few | TGTGCCAGCAGCCGAGCGCAGGCGATAGAGACCCAGTACTTC | CASSRAQAIETQYF
TRBJ2-3 | NA | TRBV24-1 | many | TGTGCCACCAGTGATCCCAGGGGCGGAAGCACAGATACGCAGTATTTT | CATSDPRGGSTDTQYF
TRBJ2-7 | NA | TRBV2 | few | TGTGCCAGCAGTGTTCCGACAGGAACGGCCTACGAGCAGTACTTC | CASSVPTGTAYEQYF
TRBJ1-6 | NA | TRBV4-1 | few | TGCGCCAGCAGCCAAGTATCGACGGGCACACCCCTCCACTTT | CASSQVSTGTPLHF
TRBJ2-5 | TRBD1 | TRBV6-5 | NA | TGTGCCAGCAGTTACTACGGGACAGGCCAAGAGACCCAGTACTTC | CASSYYGTGQETQYF